This T cell receptor (beta chain) was observed in a study of T cell changes during pregnancy in multiple sclerosis. Some clones are missing from TCRdb's copy, which holds only in-frame ones; the method was immunoSEQ multiplex PCR. The top ten clones hold 0.9% to 0.95% of a sample with fewer than 110,000 clones, about 91% of them seen once. The V segment lost 5 bases and the J segment 6 bases; nucleotides outside the gene matches: 9. The CDR3 has 16 amino acids. Germline assignment: CDR1 PRHDT and CDR2 FYEKMQ (reference sequence). This chain connects TRBV13 to TRBJ2-3, with 12 bases aligning to TRBD1. Sample: peripheral blood, taken after pregnancy. The TCR comes from a female donor with multiple sclerosis, enrolled in a pregnancy study. The CDR3: CASSSRDRGRGDTQYF. As DNA, the CDR3 is TGTGCCAGCAGCAGCCGGGACAGGGGGCGAGGGGATACGCAGTATTTT. Combining the CDR3 with reference TRBV13 and TRBJ2-3 gives the whole variable domain AAGVIQSPRHLIKEKRETATLKCYPIPRHDTVYWYQQGPGQDPQFLISFYEKMQSDKGSIPDRFSAQQFSDYHSELNMSSLELGDSALYFCASSSRDRGRGDTQYFGPGTRLTVL.